A single T cell receptor beta chain is shown here with its context. This clonotype was counted many times. Its antigen is currently not known. No base-level quality is on record; no much larger clone is a single base apart. The sample belongs to a study of CD8+CD57+ T cells in acquired aplastic anemia (dated by TCRdb to the late 2010s). Notes on the research overall: A mean of about 3.2 ug of DNA, ranging from roughly 0.18 to 30 ug, was extracted from sorted CD4+ and CD8+ cells. An average of around 9.8 million reads for CD4+ cells and 12 million or so reads for CD8+ cells was obtained from healthy donor samples.

Profiling of TCR beta VDJ combinations and CDR3 sequences used genomic DNA as the template. An Illumina HiSeq 2000 was used for TCR repertoire sequencing. In the authors' own workflow: TRBV/TRBJ rearrangement plots, CDR3 size and DJ length profiles, and Simpson's diversity index were used to assess repertoires. Whichever DNA sequence was most abundant in the deep sequencing data was defined as the immunodominant clone. CDR3 amino acid sequences were checked for sharing across subjects and were also compared against the VDJdb database and published repertoires. TCRdb reanalyzed the raw reads on its own, using fastp at Q25 for trimming and MiXCR for clone calling, and kept in-frame beta chains. Rows matching on CDR3 protein sequence are summarized as one entry with the most common DNA and genes. The V and J calls come from TCRdb's annotation, not from the publication. For this sample there are some 82,000 distinct CDR3 sequences; under 50% appear just once. Around 63% of the sample is in the top ten clones.

V lost 1 base and J lost 5 bases, and the count of bases not matched to a germline gene is 9. Measured from the cysteine to the phenylalanine, the CDR3 is 16 residues long. Solely the CDR3 DNA is kept, with 48 bases framed from the first base. The germline V gene (reference sequence) supplies CDR1 LGHDT and CDR2 YNNKEL. TCR repertoires of sorted CD4+ and CD8+ blood T cells from severe aplastic anemia patients and healthy subjects were deep-sequenced in the study. Ficoll-Paque density gradient centrifugation was used to isolate peripheral blood mononuclear cells. Before DNA was extracted, CD4+ and CD8+ T cells were sorted using either FACS or magnetic beads. The full study reports these points: Roughly 31 CD8+ CDR3 sequences were shared between patients and controls but appeared highly expressed in patients and within their immunodominant clones. Between patients and healthy controls, no significant difference in CD8+ Simpson's diversity was found (P=0.060).

Here the chain combines TRBV3-1 and TRBJ2-7; 9 nucleotides in the junction match TRBD1. The source material was sorted CD4+, CD8+, or CD8+CD57+ T cells (not recorded which) from PBMCs. The sequence came from a human donor in good health, serving as a control. In nucleotide form, the sequence is TGTGCCAGCAGCCAAGTAGGGGGACAGGGCAGGGACGAGCAGTACTTC. Translated, this gives CASSQVGGQGRDEQYF.